A selection of T cell receptor beta chains follows, all from one sample in a study of cytomegalovirus exposure and HLA in healthy donors. Clones were read by immunoSEQ multiplex PCR, and TCRdb kept only the in-frame ones, dropping some. The sample records 150,000 to 200,000 clones, just under 90% being singletons. Sequenced: PBMCs. Receptors originate from a man younger than 35 in good health and CMV-seropositive. Each CDR3 is given with its conserved first and last residue. Each record gives: J gene, clone size, V gene, D gene, CDR3 DNA, CDR3 protein. D genes are given only for firm matches. Where a row states a size, it is once, few, many or the class of an expanded clone; other rows omit it.

TRBJ2-1 NA TRBV5-6 TRBD1 TGTGCCAGCAGCCCAGGACAGGGGAGAGAGAATGAGCAGTTCTTC CASSPGQGRENEQFF
TRBJ2-2 NA TRBV18 TRBD1 TGTGCCAGCTCACCTCTGGACCCAGGGGGCTTCACCGGGGAGCTGTTTTTT CASSPLDPGGFTGELFF
TRBJ2-5 NA TRBV7-9 TRBD2 TGTGCCAGCAGCTTAGGACTAGCGGGAGAGACCCAGTACTTC CASSLGLAGETQYF
TRBJ2-7 NA TRBV19 TRBD1 TGTGCCAGTAGGGACAGGGTCGGTGGCGAGCAGTACTTC CASRDRVGGEQYF
TRBJ2-7 NA TRBV19 TRBD1 TGTGCCAGTAGTGGACAGGGCCAATCCTACGAGCAGTACTTC CASSGQGQSYEQYF
TRBJ2-5 NA TRBV30 NA TGTGCCTGGAGTGTTGGTGGGGCAGGGGAGACCCAGTACTTC CAWSVGGAGETQYF
TRBJ2-1 NA TRBV7-6 NA TGTGCCAGCAGCGTTCGGTGGCTAGCGAGTCACAATGAGCAGTTCTTC CASSVRWLASHNEQFF
TRBJ1-2 NA TRBV5-1 NA TGCGCCAGCAGCTTGGAGGGGGTTGGCTACACCTTC CASSLEGVGYTF
TRBJ2-1 NA TRBV18 TRBD2 TGTGCCAGCTCATTAAGCGGGAGCGAATATTCCAACAATGAGCAGTTCTTC CASSLSGSEYSNNEQFF
TRBJ2-5 NA TRBV5-1 TRBD2 TGCGCCAGCAGCGGGGGACTAGACACAGCCCAGTACTTC CASSGGLDTAQYF
TRBJ2-1 NA TRBV27 NA TGTGCCAGCAGTTGGGGCAGGGTGGATGAGCAGTTCTTC CASSWGRVDEQFF
TRBJ2-1 NA TRBV2 TRBD2 TGTGCCAGCAGTGAAGATAGCGGGAGGGTAAATGAGCAGTTCTTC CASSEDSGRVNEQFF
TRBJ2-3 once TRBV9 NA TGTGCCAGCAGCGTAGGTGGGAGCCTCGCAGATACGCAGTATTTT CASSVGGSLADTQYF
TRBJ1-2 NA TRBV5-1 NA TGCGCCAGCAGCTTGGGCCCCCAGGACAGCTACTATGGCTACACCTTC CASSLGPQDSYYGYTF
TRBJ1-1 NA TRBV6-4 NA TGTGCCAGCAGTGCTCCCCGGCGGATGAACACTGAAGCTTTCTTT CASSAPRRMNTEAFF
TRBJ2-1 NA TRBV14 NA TGTGCCAGCAGCCGGTCCGGTAATGAGCAGTTCTTC CASSRSGNEQFF
TRBJ1-5 NA TRBV10-3 NA TGTGCCATCAGTGGAGAAGGCCCGGGGGGCAATCAGCCCCAGCATTTT CAISGEGPGGNQPQHF
TRBJ1-5 NA TRBV6-1 NA TGTGCCAGCAGTGACTCAGGCCTCCTCAATCAGCCCCAGCATTTT CASSDSGLLNQPQHF
TRBJ2-3 NA TRBV4-1 NA TGCGCCAGCAGCCAAGACTCTAGCACAGATACGCAGTATTTT CASSQDSSTDTQYF
TRBJ2-7 NA TRBV28 NA TGTGCCAGCAGTCCGGACCCCGGGACTCCCTCCTACGAGCAGTACTTC CASSPDPGTPSYEQYF
TRBJ2-1 NA TRBV10-3 NA TGTGCCATCAGCCGGGACTCCCTGAGCTCCTACAATGAGCAGTTCTTC CAISRDSLSSYNEQFF
TRBJ2-1 NA TRBV27 TRBD2 TGTGCCAGCAGTTCCCGGGGGACTAGCGGCTACAATGAGCAGTTCTTC CASSSRGTSGYNEQFF
TRBJ2-1 once TRBV18 NA TGTGCCAGCTCGTCAAAGGGGGACAATGAGCAGTTCTTC CASSSKGDNEQFF
TRBJ1-2 NA TRBV2 NA TGTGCCAGCACCTCAACCCCGGACAGCTATGGCTACACCTTC CASTSTPDSYGYTF
TRBJ2-5 NA TRBV9 NA TGTGCCAGCAGCGTAGGGCAGGGCAGGGAGACCCAGTACTTC CASSVGQGRETQYF
TRBJ2-2 NA TRBV5-1 NA TGCGCCAGCAGCGTTAATACCGAACAGCAGCTGTTTTTT CASSVNTEQQLFF
TRBJ1-4 NA TRBV19 NA TGTGCCAGTAGTCCGCTGACAGGCGGTAATGAAAAACTGTTTTTT CASSPLTGGNEKLFF
TRBJ2-3 once TRBV6-5 TRBD2 TGTGCCAGCAGTTTCACGGGACTAACCCTCACAGATACGCAGTATTTT CASSFTGLTLTDTQYF
TRBJ2-1 NA TRBV5-5 NA TGTGCCAGCAGCTTGGTAGGGGGCTCCTACAATGAGCAGTTCTTC CASSLVGGSYNEQFF
TRBJ2-3 NA TRBV9 NA TGTGCCAGCAGCGTAGGGGACTCAGATACGCAGTATTTT CASSVGDSDTQYF
TRBJ2-3 NA TRBV9 NA TGTGCCAGCAGCGTAGGGGGGGGCAGGGGAGCGGATACGCAGTATTTT CASSVGGGRGADTQYF
TRBJ2-7 NA TRBV5-1 NA TGCGCCAGCAGCTTGGCCCAACAGGGCTACGAGCAGTACTTC CASSLAQQGYEQYF
TRBJ1-2 NA TRBV7-9 TRBD1 TGTGCCAGCAGCCTCTCTGGGACAGGGGCCGACTATGGCTACACCTTC CASSLSGTGADYGYTF
TRBJ2-1 NA TRBV29-1 TRBD1 TGCAGCGCCTACCTGGGCTCGACAGGGGGCAATGAGCAGTTCTTC CSAYLGSTGGNEQFF
TRBJ2-1 once TRBV11-3 TRBD2 TGTGCCAGCAGCTTACCACGACTAGCGGGAGTTATCCACAATGAGCAGTTCTTC CASSLPRLAGVIHNEQFF
TRBJ2-7 few TRBV7-6 NA TGTGCCAGCAGCTTAGAATTTAGCGCCATTCCCTACGAGCAGTACTTC CASSLEFSAIPYEQYF
TRBJ2-7 NA TRBV6-1 NA TGTGCCAGCAGCCACAGGGGGGGCTCCTACGAGCAGTACTTC CASSHRGGSYEQYF
TRBJ2-1 NA TRBV11-2 NA TGTGCCAGCAGTTTTAACGACAAGGCAGGGTACAATGAGCAGTTCTTC CASSFNDKAGYNEQFF
TRBJ2-7 NA TRBV14 TRBD2 TGTGCCAGCAGCCAAGTTTCAAGGCCCCTAGCGGGACTTCGCTACGAGCAGTACTTC CASSQVSRPLAGLRYEQYF
TRBJ2-7 NA TRBV19 TRBD2 TGTGCCAGTAGTCGGCTAGCGGGTTACGAGCAGTACTTC CASSRLAGYEQYF
TRBJ2-2 few TRBV6-5 NA TGTGCCAGCAGTCGGGTCGCGAACACCGGGGAGCTGTTTTTT CASSRVANTGELFF
TRBJ2-1 NA TRBV10-3 NA TGTGCCATCAGTAATTCGGGACTTGGATCCTACAATGAGCAGTTCTTC CAISNSGLGSYNEQFF
TRBJ1-1 NA TRBV11-2 NA TGTGCCAGCAGCTTATCGGCAGGGAACACTGAAGCTTTCTTT CASSLSAGNTEAFF
TRBJ2-7 NA TRBV6-5 TRBD1 TGTGCCAGCAGTTCCGGGACAGGGGTCTACGAGCAGTACTTC CASSSGTGVYEQYF
TRBJ2-7 NA TRBV19 TRBD2 TGTGCCAGTACGACTAGCGGGACCCTCGCCCCCTACGAGCAGTACTTC CASTTSGTLAPYEQYF
TRBJ2-1 NA TRBV2 TRBD2 TGTGCCAGCAGGGGGACTAGCGGGAGTTTAAGTGAGCAGTTCTTC CASRGTSGSLSEQFF
TRBJ2-3 NA TRBV2 NA TGTGCCAGCAGTGGGTCCGGTTGGCAGTATTTT CASSGSGWQYF
TRBJ1-1 NA TRBV6-5 NA TGTGCCAGCAGTTACCAACTAAGTTCTCGGACAGAAGCTTTCTTT CASSYQLSSRTEAFF
TRBJ1-3 once TRBV7-9 NA TGTGCCAGCAGCTTAGGTTCCGCCGGTGGAAACACCATATATTTT CASSLGSAGGNTIYF
TRBJ2-7 NA TRBV5-8 NA TGTGCCAGCAGCTTGAACCGGGTTAATAACGAGCAGTACTTC CASSLNRVNNEQYF
TRBJ1-1 NA TRBV15 NA TGTGCCACCAGCAGAACAGTGCCCATGAACACTGAAGCTTTCTTT CATSRTVPMNTEAFF
TRBJ2-5 NA TRBV4-1 TRBD2 TGCGCCAGCAGCCCGCTAGCGGGAGTAGAGACCCAGTACTTC CASSPLAGVETQYF
TRBJ1-2 NA TRBV6-6 TRBD1 TGTGCCAGCAGTACCTGGACAGGGTATTATGGCTACACCTTC CASSTWTGYYGYTF
TRBJ2-3 once TRBV11-2 TRBD1 TGTGCCAGCAGCGGTTGGACAGGGGACTCGGATACGCAGTATTTT CASSGWTGDSDTQYF
TRBJ1-4 NA TRBV19 TRBD1 TGTGCCAGTAGCAGCCCGGGACAGGGGGCGTTGGAAAAACTGTTTTTT CASSSPGQGALEKLFF